This T cell receptor (beta chain) was captured by sequencing in a study of blood T cells in healthy people across ages. Overall study: About one barcoded beta molecule per two T cells came from capture by template switching. Findings and limits, study-wide: Diversity of TCR beta per million T cells declined in a roughly linear way with age. When one million T cells were used, diversity estimates were thought to be underestimates.

CDR3 size: 12 residues. The germline gives CDR1 LGHNT, CDR2 FRNRAP. V was pared by 3 bases and J by 9 bases, with 9 bases between. On this clonotype: As yet, its antigen is unknown.

Sample-barcoded 5' priming and a J-beta primer mix drove a second PCR of roughly 6 to 12 cycles. TCRdb re-analysed the 5' RACE reads in MiXCR, keeping a single row per CDR3 protein. The sample has 1.5 million to 2 million distinct CDR3 sequences; 49% are singletons. The sequence was collected from a woman in her 40s in good health. The chain employs TRBV12-5 and TRBJ2-1, with D unresolved. The sample consisted of blood. CDR3 DNA sequence: TGTGCTAGTGGTTTCTTACCGGGTGAGCAGTTCTTC. This gives the protein CASGFLPGEQFF. Together with reference TRBV12-5 and TRBJ2-1, the CDR3 gives the full variable domain: DARVTQTPRHKVTEMGQEVTMRCQPILGHNTVFWYRQTMMQGLELLAYFRNRAPLDDSGMPKDRFSAEMPDATLATLKIQPSEPRDSAVYFCASGFLPGEQFFGPGTRLTVL.